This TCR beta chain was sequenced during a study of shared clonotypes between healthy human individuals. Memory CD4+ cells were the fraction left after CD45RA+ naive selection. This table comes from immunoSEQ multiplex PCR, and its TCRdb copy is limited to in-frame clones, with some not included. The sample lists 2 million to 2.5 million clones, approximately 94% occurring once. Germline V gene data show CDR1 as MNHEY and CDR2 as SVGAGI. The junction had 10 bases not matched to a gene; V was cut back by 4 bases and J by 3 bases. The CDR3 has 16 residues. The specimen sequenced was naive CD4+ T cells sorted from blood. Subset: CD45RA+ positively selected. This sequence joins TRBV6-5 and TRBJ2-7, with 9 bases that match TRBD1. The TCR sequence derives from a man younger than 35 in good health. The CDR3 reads CASSLRTGTGYYEQYF. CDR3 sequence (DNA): TGTGCCAGCAGTTTAAGAACCGGGACAGGGTACTACGAGCAGTACTTC.